This T cell receptor (beta chain) was found in a study of siplizumab effects on memory and regulatory T cells. General observations from the study: Proliferating siplizumab-culture Treg suppressive function went unconfirmed. The diversity of naive T cells seemed greater than that of memory cells, and their alloresponse contribution seemed major.

About this clone: Its antigen is as yet unknown.

Germline V CDR1 and CDR2: WNHNN, SYGVQD (reference sequence). The CDR3 covers 15 residues. The trim removed 8 bases at V and 1 base at J, leaving 5 bases unmatched. Every sample had roughly 100,000 of its TCR templates assayed. The protocol was immunoSEQ multiplex PCR, while the TCRdb copy is restricted to in-frame clones and leaves out a portion. The sample contains some 41,000 clones, around 89% of which appear only once. This chain links TRBV10-1 with TRBJ2-1; 10 positions agree with TRBD2. The sample taken for sequencing was naive CD4+ T cells sorted from blood. The TCR sequence derives from a human donor in good health. The CDR3 region has the DNA TGCGCCAGCGGGGGACTAGCGACTTCCTACAATGAGCAGTTCTTC. Its protein is CASGGLATSYNEQFF.